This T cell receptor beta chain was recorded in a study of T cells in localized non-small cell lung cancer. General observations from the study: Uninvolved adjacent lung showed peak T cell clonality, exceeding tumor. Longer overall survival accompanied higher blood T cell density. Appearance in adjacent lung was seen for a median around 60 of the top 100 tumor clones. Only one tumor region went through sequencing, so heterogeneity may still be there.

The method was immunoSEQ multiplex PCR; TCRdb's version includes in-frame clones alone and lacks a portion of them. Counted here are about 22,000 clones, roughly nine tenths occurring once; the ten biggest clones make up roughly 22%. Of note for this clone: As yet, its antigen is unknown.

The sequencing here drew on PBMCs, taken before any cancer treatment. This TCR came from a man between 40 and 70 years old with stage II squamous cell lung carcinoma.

The CDR3 bases are TGCGCCAGCAGCTTGGCGGGGACAGGGATGGGTTCACCCCTCCACTTT. It yields the protein CASSLAGTGMGSPLHF. The V and J genes are TRBV5-1 and TRBJ1-6, with 9 positions matching TRBD1. Germline V CDR1 and CDR2: SGHRS, YFSETQ. The CDR3 totals 16 residues. Germline trimming cut 0 bases from V and 9 bases from J; bases unmatched to any gene: 7.